The rows below give T cell receptor beta chains drawn from one sample of a study of cytomegalovirus exposure and HLA in healthy donors. Assay used: immunoSEQ multiplex PCR; TCRdb lists only in-frame clones, some missing. Found here are 70,000 or so clones, 70% to 90% of them singletons; the top ten hold 2%. The material sequenced was PBMCs. The receptors originated from a woman in her twenties or thirties in good health and CMV-seronegative. CDR3s include the opening cysteine and the closing phenylalanine or tryptophan. D genes are given only for firm matches. Size is stated for part of the rows, as once, few or many counts, or as a class when the clone is expanded.

clone size	V gene	J gene	D gene	CDR3 DNA	CDR3 protein
NA	TRBV6-4	TRBJ2-1	TRBD2	TGTGCCAGCAGTCGTACCCATGGAAGGGGTGGGACTACTTCCTACAATGAGCAGTTCTTC	CASSRTHGRGGTTSYNEQFF
NA	TRBV19	TRBJ2-7	NA	TGTGCCAGTAGTATAGGCGGGGTCTCCTACGAGCAGTACTTC	CASSIGGVSYEQYF
NA	TRBV7-6	TRBJ2-4	NA	TGTGCCAGCAGCCCACCGGCGGGCAGTTCGTTAAACATTCAGTACTTC	CASSPPAGSSLNIQYF
NA	TRBV4-2	TRBJ2-3	NA	TGTGCCAGCACGACGAGGGTGAGCACAGATACGCAGTATTTT	CASTTRVSTDTQYF
NA	TRBV5-6	TRBJ2-7	TRBD1	TGTGCCAGTTCAAGACAGGGGGGAAAATACGAGCAGTACTTC	CASSRQGGKYEQYF
NA	TRBV2	TRBJ2-1	NA	TGTGCCAGCAGTGAAGCGCTTCGGAGGGATGAGCAGTTCTTC	CASSEALRRDEQFF
NA	TRBV2	TRBJ2-4	TRBD1	TGTGCCAGCACCACCCGGTCCCCCACAGGGGGGAAGTACTTC	CASTTRSPTGGKYF
NA	TRBV28	TRBJ1-2	TRBD1	TGTGCCAGCAGTTTATACGACAGGGATAACTATGGCTACACCTTC	CASSLYDRDNYGYTF
NA	TRBV6-5	TRBJ2-7	TRBD1	TGTGCCAGCAGACTGGGACAGGGGGCTTCGTACGAGCAGTACTTC	CASRLGQGASYEQYF
NA	TRBV19	TRBJ2-1	TRBD2	TGTGCCAGTAGTACCGGAGCGGGACGGTCCTACAATGAGCAGTTCTTC	CASSTGAGRSYNEQFF
once	TRBV11-2	TRBJ1-2	NA	TGTGCCAGCAGCTTAGATCAGGGGCGATATGGCTACACCTTC	CASSLDQGRYGYTF
NA	TRBV27	TRBJ2-7	NA	TGTGCCAGCAGGGAAGTAGTAGGACAGGGAGGGTACGAGCAGTACTTC	CASREVVGQGGYEQYF
NA	TRBV5-6	TRBJ2-5	TRBD2	TGTGCCAGCAGCCCTGGCCTGGGGACTACCTCCGTGGAGACCCAGTACTTC	CASSPGLGTTSVETQYF
NA	TRBV27	TRBJ2-2	TRBD1	TGTGCCAGCAGTTTAAACGGCGCGACAGGGGGGACCGGGGAGCTGTTTTTT	CASSLNGATGGTGELFF
NA	TRBV5-1	TRBJ1-2	NA	TGCGCCAGCAGCTCAACCCCACGCCAACTCCCGCGAGGGACCTTC	CASSSTPRQLPRGTF
NA	TRBV28	TRBJ1-5	TRBD1	TGTGCCAGCAGGAACAGGGGGGATCAGCCCCAGCATTTT	CASRNRGDQPQHF
NA	TRBV19	TRBJ1-5	TRBD1	TGTGCCAGTAGTGGGGCAGGGGGACAGCCCCAGCATTTT	CASSGAGGQPQHF
NA	TRBV28	TRBJ2-3	TRBD1	TGTGCCAGCAGTTTAGAGGACAGGGAGATCCCAGATACGCAGTATTTT	CASSLEDREIPDTQYF
NA	TRBV21-1	TRBJ2-7	NA	TGTGCCAGCAGCAAAGCGGCCCCAGGACTAGCGGGATTCTACGAGCAGTACTTC	CASSKAAPGLAGFYEQYF
NA	TRBV28	TRBJ1-2	NA	TGTGCCAGCAGGCTACAGGGTTCCCTCTACTCTAACTATGGCTACACCTTC	CASRLQGSLYSNYGYTF
once	TRBV7-6	TRBJ2-4	TRBD2	TGTGCCAGCAGCTTAGTGGCGGGAGAAGGCATTCAGTACTTC	CASSLVAGEGIQYF
NA	TRBV5-8	TRBJ2-2	TRBD1	TGTGCCAGCAGAACGGGACAGACGAACACCGGGGAGCTGTTTTTT	CASRTGQTNTGELFF